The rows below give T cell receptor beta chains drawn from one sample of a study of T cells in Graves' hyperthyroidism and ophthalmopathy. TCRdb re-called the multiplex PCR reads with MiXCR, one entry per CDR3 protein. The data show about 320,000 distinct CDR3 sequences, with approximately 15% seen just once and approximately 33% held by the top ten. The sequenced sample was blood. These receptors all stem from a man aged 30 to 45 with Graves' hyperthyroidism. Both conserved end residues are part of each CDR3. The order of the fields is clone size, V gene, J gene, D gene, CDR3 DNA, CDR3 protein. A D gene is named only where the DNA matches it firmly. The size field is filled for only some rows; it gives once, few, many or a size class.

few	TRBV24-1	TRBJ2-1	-	TGTGCCACCAGTGGGACCACGGACTCGCAGTTCTTC	CATSGTTDSQFF
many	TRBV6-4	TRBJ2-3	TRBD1	TGTGCCAGCAGTGATTCCCCGGGACAGGGGCCAGATACGCAGTATTTT	CASSDSPGQGPDTQYF
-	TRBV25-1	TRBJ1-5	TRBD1	TGTGCCAGCAGTGAGGACAGGGGTGGCAATCAGCCCCAGCATTTT	CASSEDRGGNQPQHF
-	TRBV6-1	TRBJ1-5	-	TGTGCCAGCAGTGAACTCGGCAGCGGTCAGCCCCAGCATTTT	CASSELGSGQPQHF
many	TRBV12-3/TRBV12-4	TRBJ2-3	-	TGTGCCAGCAGTCCCCGTAGGCGCAGCACAGATACGCAGTATTTT	CASSPRRRSTDTQYF
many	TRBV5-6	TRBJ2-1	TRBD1	TGTGCCAGCAGCCGGGACAGGGTCGATGAGCAGTTCTTC	CASSRDRVDEQFF
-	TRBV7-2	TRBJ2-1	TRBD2	TGTGCCAGCAGCTCAAGACTAGCGGGAGCCTACAATGAGCAGTTCTTC	CASSSRLAGAYNEQFF
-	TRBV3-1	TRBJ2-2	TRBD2	TGTGCCAGCAGCCCTCGGAGGGAGGGTCCCGGGGAGCTGTTTTTT	CASSPRREGPGELFF
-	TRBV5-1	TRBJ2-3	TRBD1	TGCGCCAGCAGCAGAGGGGTCCCAACAGGGGCCATCACCGATACGCAGTATTTT	CASSRGVPTGAITDTQYF
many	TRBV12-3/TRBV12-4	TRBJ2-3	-	TGTGCCAGCAGTTTACTCCGTCCCACAGATACGCAGTATTTT	CASSLLRPTDTQYF
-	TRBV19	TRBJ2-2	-	TGTGCCAGTAAGGTGTCCGGGGAGCTGTTTTTT	CASKVSGELFF
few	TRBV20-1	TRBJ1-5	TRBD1	TGCAGTGCTAGAGGAAGGTACAGGGGGAGGGATCAGCCCCAGCATTTT	CSARGRYRGRDQPQHF
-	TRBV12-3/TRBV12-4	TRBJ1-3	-	TGTGCCAGCAGTCCCGCAGTGACAGGAAACACCATATATTTT	CASSPAVTGNTIYF
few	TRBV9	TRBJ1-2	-	TGTGCCAGCAGCGTAGGGGACGAGCTCGGGGGCCATGGCTACACCTTC	CASSVGDELGGHGYTF
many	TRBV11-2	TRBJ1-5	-	TGTGCCAGCAGCTTAGGCGGAGGTTACCAGCCCCAGCATTTT	CASSLGGGYQPQHF
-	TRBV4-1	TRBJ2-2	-	TGCGCCAGCAGCCTCCAGAGGACGAACACCGGGGAGCTGTTTTTT	CASSLQRTNTGELFF
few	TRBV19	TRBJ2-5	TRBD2	TGTGCCAGTAGTCTACGACTAGCGGCAACTGGGTGGGGAGAGACCCAGTACTTC	CASSLRLAATGWGETQYF
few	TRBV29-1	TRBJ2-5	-	TGCAGCGTTGGGCAGCAAGAGACCCAGTACTTC	CSVGQQETQYF
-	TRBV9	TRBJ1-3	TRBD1	TGTGCCAGCAGCGTAGCGGGACAGGGCCTACGTGGAAACACCATATATTTT	CASSVAGQGLRGNTIYF
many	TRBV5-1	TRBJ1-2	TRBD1	TGCGCCAGCAGCCCTAATCCAGGGGGCGGGGGCTACACCTTC	CASSPNPGGGGYTF
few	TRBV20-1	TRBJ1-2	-	TGCAGTGCTAGAGGAGGAGCGGGGCTGGGCGGCTACACCTTC	CSARGGAGLGGYTF
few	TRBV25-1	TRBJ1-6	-	TGTGCCAGCACGCCCAGTTTGAGCGATTCACCCCTCCACTTT	CASTPSLSDSPLHF
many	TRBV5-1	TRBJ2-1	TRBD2	TGCGCCAGCAGCCGACTAGCGGACGCATACAATGAGCAGTTCTTC	CASSRLADAYNEQFF
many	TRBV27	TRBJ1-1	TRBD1	TGTGCCAGCAGTCCTACACACGATTGGACAGGCCTGAACACTGAAGCTTTCTTT	CASSPTHDWTGLNTEAFF
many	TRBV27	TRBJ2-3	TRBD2	TGTGCCAGCAGTTTCGGGGGGACAGATACGCAGTATTTT	CASSFGGTDTQYF
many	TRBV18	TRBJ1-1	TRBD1	TGTGCCAGCTCACCGGACAGGGGGTGGGGCACTGAAGCTTTCTTT	CASSPDRGWGTEAFF
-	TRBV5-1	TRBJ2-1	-	TGCGCCAGCAGCGAGGGCTCCTACAATGAGCAGTTCTTC	CASSEGSYNEQFF
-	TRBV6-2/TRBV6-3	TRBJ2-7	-	TGTGCCAGCAGCCCGGGGCCGGGAACCCCTACCTACGAGCAGTACTTC	CASSPGPGTPTYEQYF
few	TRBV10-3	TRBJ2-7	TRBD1	TGTGCCACAACGGGACAGGACCTCCCCTACGAGCAGTACTTC	CATTGQDLPYEQYF
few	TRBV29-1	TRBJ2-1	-	TGCAGCGTTGACCCAGCGAATGAGCAGTTCTTC	CSVDPANEQFF